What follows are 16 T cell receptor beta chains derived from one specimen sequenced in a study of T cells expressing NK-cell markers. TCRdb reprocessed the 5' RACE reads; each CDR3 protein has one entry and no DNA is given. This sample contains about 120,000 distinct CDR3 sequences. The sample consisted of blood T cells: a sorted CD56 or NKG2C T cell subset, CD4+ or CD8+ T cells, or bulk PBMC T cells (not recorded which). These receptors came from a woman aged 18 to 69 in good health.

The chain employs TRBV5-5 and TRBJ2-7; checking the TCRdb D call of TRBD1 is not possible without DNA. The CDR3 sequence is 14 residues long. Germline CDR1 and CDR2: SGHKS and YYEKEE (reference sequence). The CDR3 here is CASSLGTGVHEQYF.

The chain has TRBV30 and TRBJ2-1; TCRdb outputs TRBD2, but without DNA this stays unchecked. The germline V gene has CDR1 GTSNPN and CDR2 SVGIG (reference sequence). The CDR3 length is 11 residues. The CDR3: CAWSEGHEQFF.

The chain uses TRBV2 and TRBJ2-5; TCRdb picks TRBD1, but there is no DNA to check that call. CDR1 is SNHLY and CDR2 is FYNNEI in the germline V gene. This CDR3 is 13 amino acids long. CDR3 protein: CASSEVGVETQYF.

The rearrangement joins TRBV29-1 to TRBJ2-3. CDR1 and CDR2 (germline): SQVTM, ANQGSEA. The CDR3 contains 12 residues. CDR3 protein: CSAGTYTDTQYF.

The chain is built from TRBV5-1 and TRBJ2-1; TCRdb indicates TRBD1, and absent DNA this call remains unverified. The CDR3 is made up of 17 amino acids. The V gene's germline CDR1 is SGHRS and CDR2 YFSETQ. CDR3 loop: CASSLISGTGGSNEQFF.

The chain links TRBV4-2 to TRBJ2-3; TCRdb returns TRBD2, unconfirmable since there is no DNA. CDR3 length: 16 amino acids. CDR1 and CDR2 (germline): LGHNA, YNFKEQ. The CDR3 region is CASSQDQISASDTQYF.

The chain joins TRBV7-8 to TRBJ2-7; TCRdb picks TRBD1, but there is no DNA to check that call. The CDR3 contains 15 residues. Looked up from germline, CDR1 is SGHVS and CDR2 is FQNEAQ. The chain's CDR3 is CASRGVSWSSYEQYF.

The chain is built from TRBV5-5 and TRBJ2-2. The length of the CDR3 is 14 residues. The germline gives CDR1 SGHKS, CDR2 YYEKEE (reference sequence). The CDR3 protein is CASSLWRNTGELFF.

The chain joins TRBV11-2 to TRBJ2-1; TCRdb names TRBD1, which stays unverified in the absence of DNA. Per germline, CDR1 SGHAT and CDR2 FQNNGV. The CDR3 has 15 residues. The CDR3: CASSLRPVSAGEQFF.

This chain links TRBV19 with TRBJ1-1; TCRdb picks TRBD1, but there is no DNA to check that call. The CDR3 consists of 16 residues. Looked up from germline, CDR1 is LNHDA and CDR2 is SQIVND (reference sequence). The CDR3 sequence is CASSIEGGRTYTEAFF.

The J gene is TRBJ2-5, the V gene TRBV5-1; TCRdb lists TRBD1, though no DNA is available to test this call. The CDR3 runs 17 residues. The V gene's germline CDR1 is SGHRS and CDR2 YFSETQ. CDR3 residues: CASSSSGAQSRGETQYF.

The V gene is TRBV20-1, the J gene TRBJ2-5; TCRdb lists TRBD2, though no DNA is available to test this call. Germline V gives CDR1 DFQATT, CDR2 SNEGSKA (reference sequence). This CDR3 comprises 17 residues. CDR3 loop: CSAGDYRDSLYQETQYF.

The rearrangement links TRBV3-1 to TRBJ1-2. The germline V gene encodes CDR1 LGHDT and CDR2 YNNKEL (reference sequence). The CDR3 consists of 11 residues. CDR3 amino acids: CATTVNYGYTF.

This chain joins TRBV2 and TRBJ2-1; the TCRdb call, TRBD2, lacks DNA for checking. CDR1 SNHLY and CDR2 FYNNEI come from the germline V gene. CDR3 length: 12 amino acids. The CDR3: CASPGLYNEQFF. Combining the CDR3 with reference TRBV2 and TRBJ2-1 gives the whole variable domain EPEVTQTPSHQVTQMGQEVILRCVPISNHLYFYWYRQILGQKVEFLVSFYNNEISEKSEIFDDQFSVERPDGSNFTLKIRSTKLEDSAMYFCASPGLYNEQFFGPGTRLTVL.

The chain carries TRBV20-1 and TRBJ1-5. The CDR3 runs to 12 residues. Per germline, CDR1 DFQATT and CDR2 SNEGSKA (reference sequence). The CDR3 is CSASLYNQPQHF.

The chain's CDR3 is CASSYGTGGDTGELFF. The gene calls are TRBV28 and TRBJ2-2; TCRdb returns TRBD1, unconfirmable since there is no DNA. The CDR3 has 16 amino acids. CDR1 MDHEN and CDR2 SYDVKM come from the germline V gene.